One and the same sample provided the 29 T cell receptor beta chains below, sequenced in a study of T cell changes during pregnancy in multiple sclerosis (dated by TCRdb to about 2019). The method was the immunoSEQ multiplex PCR assay. Sourced from immuneACCESS, this table was stored by TCRdb with only in-frame sequences that have V and J called. A share of the clones is absent; for the studies checked, an unresolved V gene accounts for under half, and the remainder has no known explanation. A total of around 97,000 clones appear in this sample, about 90% of them only once. 0.75% to 0.95% of the sample rests with the top ten. This specimen consisted of peripheral blood, obtained after pregnancy. These receptors were collected from a female donor with multiple sclerosis, enrolled in a pregnancy study.

The chain links TRBV9 to TRBJ2-2; D is unresolved. This CDR3 has 14 residues. The germline gives CDR1 SGDLS, CDR2 YYNGEE. Trimming removed 1 base from V and 4 bases from J, with 8 bases in between. The CDR3 nucleotides are TGTGCCAGCAGCGTAAGACTTACCACCGGGGAGCTGTTTTTT. It yields the protein CASSVRLTTGELFF. Drawing the rest from reference TRBV9 and TRBJ2-2, the complete variable domain is DSGVTQTPKHLITATGQRVTLRCSPRSGDLSVYWYQQSLDQGLQFLIQYYNGEERAKGNILERFSAQQFPDLHSELNLSSLELGDSALYFCASSVRLTTGELFFGEGSRLTVL.

The chain links TRBV5-8 to TRBJ1-5; tentatively, D is TRBD1 (5 bases). Trimming removed 0 bases at V and 6 bases at J, with 10 bases between. Germline V gene sequence: CDR1 SGHTS, CDR2 YDEGEE. The CDR3 is 14 residues long. The CDR3 coding sequence is TGTGCCAGCAGCTTGGACCAGGGCATTCAGCCCCAGCATTTT. The encoded protein is CASSLDQGIQPQHF.

CDR3: CASSPQLAGGDTQYF. In nucleotides, the CDR3 is TGTGCCAGCAGTCCCCAACTAGCGGGAGGTGATACGCAGTATTTT. The chain joins TRBV6-6 to TRBJ2-3, with 12 bases matching TRBD2. Germline V gene data show CDR1 as MNHNY and CDR2 as SVGAGI (reference sequence). CDR3 length: 15 residues. Losses at the gene ends were 5 bases for V and 6 bases for J; bases not matched to a gene: 6.

The rearrangement links TRBV7-2 to TRBJ1-6, with 10 bases identical to TRBD1. The germline V gene has CDR1 SGHTA and CDR2 FQGNSA. The V segment lost 4 bases and the J segment 7 bases; nucleotides outside the gene matches: 1. The CDR3 runs 14 residues. The CDR3 nucleotides are TGTGCCAGCAGCTCGGGACAGGGGAATTCACCCCTCCACTTT. The encoded protein is CASSSGQGNSPLHF.

This chain uses TRBV15 with TRBJ2-5; TRBD2 aligns across 12 bases. This CDR3 comprises 16 residues. In germline, CDR1 is LNHNV, CDR2 YYDKDF (reference sequence). V gave up 0 bases and J gave up 1 base; unmatched junction bases: 0. CDR3 coding DNA: TGTGCCACCAGCAGAGAACTAGCGGGGGGCCAAGAGACCCAGTACTTC. Its translation: CATSRELAGGQETQYF.

The chain recombines TRBV4-3 with TRBJ2-1, with a weak D call TRBD2 (6 bases). V was pared by 0 bases and J by 0 bases, with 9 bases between. CDR3 length: 16 amino acids. CDR1 LGHNA and CDR2 YSLEER come from the germline V gene. CDR3 residues: CASSQEGGNSYNEQFF. CDR3 bases: TGCGCCAGCAGCCAAGAAGGAGGGAACTCCTACAATGAGCAGTTCTTC.

The chain links TRBV5-7 to TRBJ2-2; D gene ambiguous. TRBV5-7 is designated an ORF whose function remains uncertain. Trimming stripped 0 bases from V and 1 base from J, with 10 bases between. The CDR3 contains 16 residues. CDR3 DNA sequence: TGTGCCAGCAGCTTGGCGGGTGAAGAGAACACCGGGGAGCTGTTTTTT. Translating it yields CASSLAGEENTGELFF.

The chain joins TRBV2 to TRBJ2-3, with TRBD2 matching 11 bases. The germline V gene has CDR1 SNHLY and CDR2 FYNNEI. The CDR3 consists of 14 residues. Unmatched junction bases numbered 4, after V lost 5 bases and J lost 6 bases. CDR3 sequence (DNA): TGTGCCAGCAGTCCCCGGACTAGCGGGGATACGCAGTATTTT. This sequence encodes CASSPRTSGDTQYF.

This chain connects TRBV6-1 to TRBJ2-3; D remains unclear. The germline V and J ends were trimmed by 3 bases and 2 bases, with 6 bases remaining between them. This CDR3 is built from 13 residues. Germline loops: CDR1 MNHNS, CDR2 SASEGT. The DNA for the CDR3 is TGTGCCAGCAGTGAGAGCTTCACAGATACGCAGTATTTT. It specifies CASSESFTDTQYF.

This chain joins TRBV28 and TRBJ2-7, with TRBD1 identical over 9 bases. The CDR3 extends over 17 amino acids. V shed 6 bases, J shed 2 bases, and the junction held 14 bases outside the gene matches. Germline V gene sequence: CDR1 MDHEN, CDR2 SYDVKM. This chain's CDR3 is CASSQPTFRDRAYEQYF. The CDR3 coding sequence is TGTGCCAGCAGCCAACCCACCTTCCGGGACAGGGCCTACGAGCAGTACTTC.

This clone was seen just once. The genes are TRBV19 and TRBJ2-5; D is unclear. CDR1 is LNHDA, CDR2 SQIVND, per germline (reference sequence). V was pared by 1 base and J by 5 bases, with 8 bases between. This CDR3 is 13 amino acids long. CDR3 nucleotides: TGTGCCAGTAGTATAGTCAATCGGGAGACCCAGTACTTC. Encoded protein: CASSIVNRETQYF.

The J gene is TRBJ1-1, the V gene TRBV2, with 8 bases fitting TRBD1. The CDR3 spans 15 residues. The trim removed 5 bases at V and 2 bases at J, leaving 7 bases unmatched. Germline CDR1 is SNHLY and CDR2 is FYNNEI. The CDR3 DNA follows: TGTGCCAGCAGTAAGGACAGGGTTGGAAACACTGAAGCTTTCTTT. Amino acids: CASSKDRVGNTEAFF.

The rearrangement uses TRBV7-8 and TRBJ1-3, with D hard to call. The CDR3 has 16 amino acids. V was pared by 1 base and J by 1 base, with 11 bases between. Germline assignment: CDR1 SGHVS and CDR2 FQNEAQ. CDR3 sequence (DNA): TGTGCCAGCAGCTTAGTTCCGGGATTTTCTGGAAACACCATATATTTT. Amino acid sequence: CASSLVPGFSGNTIYF.

The chain couples TRBV5-6 to TRBJ2-3, with TRBD2 matching over 7 bases. Germline trimming cut 2 bases from V and 1 base from J; bases unmatched to any gene: 10. The CDR3 has 17 amino acids. Germline V gene lookup returns CDR1 SGHDT and CDR2 YYEEEE. CDR3 sequence: CASSLMSRGWGTDTQYF. DNA for the CDR3: TGTGCCAGCAGCTTAATGTCGCGGGGGTGGGGCACAGATACGCAGTATTTT.

The chain employs TRBV6-1 and TRBJ1-3; TRBD1 aligns across 7 bases. CDR3 length: 14 amino acids. Germline CDR1 reads MNHNS; CDR2 reads SASEGT. V trimming: 9 bases; J trimming: 0 bases; junction bases outside the gene matches: 5. For the CDR3, the DNA is TGTGCCAGTAGGGACAGACTCTCTGGAAACACCATATATTTT. It translates to CASRDRLSGNTIYF.

This chain uses TRBV11-3 with TRBJ2-2, with 9 positions matching TRBD1. Germline values: CDR1 SGHNT, CDR2 YENEEA. CDR3 size: 17 residues. V trimming: 1 base; J trimming: 2 bases; junction bases outside the gene matches: 5. The CDR3 loop reads CASSLGPGQGNTGELFF. The CDR3, as DNA: TGTGCCAGCAGCTTAGGTCCGGGACAGGGAAACACCGGGGAGCTGTTTTTT. The full variable domain, in which reference TRBV11-3 and TRBJ2-2 provide the parts outside the CDR3, is EAGVVQSPRYKIIEKKQPVAFWCNPISGHNTLYWYLQNLGQGPELLIRYENEEAVDDSQLPKDRFSAERLKGVDSTLKIQPAELGDSAVYLCASSLGPGQGNTGELFFGEGSRLTVL.

This clone came up once. The chain carries TRBV6-4 and TRBJ1-1; 8 bases match TRBD1. Losses at the gene ends were 5 bases for V and 1 base for J; bases not matched to a gene: 3. The CDR3 sequence is 14 residues long. Germline V gives CDR1 MRHNA, CDR2 SNTAGT. The CDR3 loop is CASSPGTGNTEAFF. CDR3 DNA sequence: TGTGCCAGCAGTCCTGGGACAGGGAACACTGAAGCTTTCTTT.

This clone was seen just once. V is TRBV5-5 and J is TRBJ2-5; TRBD1 matches at 9 bases. Per germline, CDR1 SGHKS and CDR2 YYEKEE (reference sequence). The CDR3 runs 15 residues. With 0 bases clipped from V and 5 bases from J, the junction kept 5 bases outside the gene matches. CDR3 sequence reads: CASSLEGTGRETQYF. The DNA of the CDR3 is TGTGCCAGCAGCTTGGAAGGGACAGGGCGGGAGACCCAGTACTTC. The full variable domain, completed using reference TRBV5-5 and TRBJ2-5, is DAGVTQSPTHLIKTRGQQVTLRCSPISGHKSVSWYQQVLGQGPQFIFQYYEKEERGRGNFPDRFSARQFPNYSSELNVNALLLGDSALYLCASSLEGTGRETQYFGPGTRLLVL.

The V gene is TRBV19, the J gene TRBJ1-2; TRBD1 matches at 7 bases. CDR1 and CDR2 (germline): LNHDA, SQIVND (reference sequence). This CDR3 has 15 residues. Germline trimming cut 5 bases from V and 2 bases from J; bases unmatched to any gene: 8. CDR3 DNA: TGTGCCAGTAGTGAGCTAGGGGGCGCGAACTATGGCTACACCTTC. This translates into CASSELGGANYGYTF.

The V and J genes are TRBV13 and TRBJ1-1; 10 bases map to TRBD1. V lost 3 bases, J lost 4 bases, and 14 bases stayed unmatched. The CDR3 is made up of 18 amino acids. Germline-derived CDR1 and CDR2 are PRHDT and FYEKMQ (reference sequence). This CDR3 reads CASSFVFPGQGIGTEAFF. The CDR3 DNA reads as TGTGCCAGCAGCTTCGTTTTCCCGGGACAGGGGATAGGCACTGAAGCTTTCTTT.

The chain carries TRBV7-3 and TRBJ2-7; D perhaps matches TRBD1 (6 bases). V was trimmed by 1 base and J by 2 bases, leaving 12 bases between them. The CDR3 spans 15 residues. Germline V gives CDR1 SGHTA, CDR2 FQGTGA. CDR3: CASSLIGGQAYEQYF. DNA of the CDR3: TGTGCCAGCAGCTTAATAGGGGGACAAGCCTACGAGCAGTACTTC.

The chain links TRBV2 to TRBJ2-7; D is unresolved. V was clipped by 5 bases and J by 4 bases, with 18 bases between them. Germline CDR1 and CDR2: SNHLY and FYNNEI. The CDR3 covers 15 residues. CDR3 loop: CASSQSPRTQYEQYF. The CDR3 coding sequence is TGTGCCAGCAGTCAAAGTCCTCGAACGCAGTACGAGCAGTACTTC.

This rearrangement joins TRBV5-1 to TRBJ2-1; TRBD2 agrees at 8 bases. This CDR3 has 17 residues. J lost 0 bases, V lost 0 bases, and 5 bases had no gene match. CDR1 and CDR2 (germline): SGHRS, YFSETQ. The DNA for the CDR3 is TGCGCCAGCAGCTTGGAGAGCGGGGGCATCTCCTACAATGAGCAGTTCTTC. Protein product: CASSLESGGISYNEQFF.

The chain joins TRBV14 to TRBJ1-1, with D maybe TRBD1 (5 bases). In germline, CDR1 is SGHDN, CDR2 FVKESK. Deletions cut 0 bases from V and 0 bases from J, with 8 bases between. This CDR3 spans 15 amino acids. This chain's CDR3 is CASSQEKGMNTEAFF. The CDR3 DNA reads TGTGCCAGCAGCCAAGAGAAGGGGATGAACACTGAAGCTTTCTTT.

The chain is built from TRBV12-5 and TRBJ1-1; the D gene is possibly TRBD1 (6 bases). The ends were cut back, 6 bases at V and 4 bases at J, with 12 bases in the middle. There are 13 residues in the CDR3. Germline lookup yields CDR1 LGHNT and CDR2 FRNRAP. The CDR3 DNA is TGTGCTAGTGGGCGGGGGCCTCCCACTGAAGCTTTCTTT. Amino acids: CASGRGPPTEAFF.

V and J are TRBV30 and TRBJ1-1; D uncertain. The germline gives CDR1 GTSNPN, CDR2 SVGIG (reference sequence). This CDR3 is 14 amino acids long. The V end was cut by 0 bases, the J end by 1 base, with 9 bases between. The chain's CDR3 is CAWSVFGANTEAFF. In DNA, the CDR3 is TGTGCCTGGAGTGTCTTTGGAGCGAACACTGAAGCTTTCTTT.

The chain carries TRBV18 and TRBJ2-7, with D possibly being TRBD1 (7 bases). V gave up 5 bases and J gave up 0 bases, with 11 bases separating them. CDR1 is KGHSH, CDR2 LQKENI, per germline. CDR3 length equals 14 residues. CDR3 in DNA: TGTGCCAGCTCAACGCAGGGGGGCTCCTACGAGCAGTACTTC. This translates into CASSTQGGSYEQYF.

This sequence joins TRBV19 and TRBJ2-2, with D tentatively TRBD2 (5 bases). This CDR3 region has 13 residues. Germline V CDR1 and CDR2: LNHDA, SQIVND (reference sequence). V was cut by 0 bases and J by 8 bases, with 7 bases left in between. CDR3 sequence: CASSIDSGGELFF. For the CDR3, the DNA is TGTGCCAGTAGTATAGATTCGGGAGGGGAGCTGTTTTTT. The entire variable domain, with the rest obtained from reference TRBV19 and TRBJ2-2, is as follows: DGGITQSPKYLFRKEGQNVTLSCEQNLNHDAMYWYRQDPGQGLRLIYYSQIVNDFQKGDIAEGYSVSREKKESFPLTVTSAQKNPTAFYLCASSIDSGGELFFGEGSRLTVL.

This rearrangement joins TRBV19 to TRBJ2-1; 7 nucleotides align to TRBD1. With 5 bases clipped from V and 5 bases from J, the junction kept 9 bases outside the gene matches. CDR1 LNHDA and CDR2 SQIVND come from the germline V gene (reference sequence). This CDR3 is built from 15 residues. In DNA, the CDR3 is TGTGCCAGTAGTGGCGACAGGGTTTGGGACAATGAGCAGTTCTTC. As protein: CASSGDRVWDNEQFF.